Each of the 23 T cell receptor beta chains below was sequenced from the same sample in a study of cytomegalovirus exposure and HLA in healthy donors. The primer mix had 60 Vbeta and 13 Jbeta primers. Profiled with immunoSEQ multiplex PCR; TCRdb holds only in-frame clones, not every one. The sample yields approximately 130,000 clones, 76% seen once. Specimen: PBMCs. These receptors all stem from a female donor in good health and CMV-seropositive.

This clone was observed a few times. The chain couples TRBV5-5 to TRBJ2-3, with 8 bases matching TRBD2. The V gene end was trimmed by 2 bases and the J gene end by 1 base; junction bases not matched to a gene: 3. This CDR3 is built from 15 residues. Looked up from germline, CDR1 is SGHKS and CDR2 is YYEKEE (reference sequence). The CDR3 nucleotides read TGTGCCAGCAGCTTCTCAGCGGGGGGCACAGATACGCAGTATTTT. Translating it yields CASSFSAGGTDTQYF. Variable domain in full (rest from reference TRBV5-5 and TRBJ2-3): DAGVTQSPTHLIKTRGQQVTLRCSPISGHKSVSWYQQVLGQGPQFIFQYYEKEERGRGNFPDRFSARQFPNYSSELNVNALLLGDSALYLCASSFSAGGTDTQYFGPGTRLTVL.

The chain uses TRBV25-1 and TRBJ2-3; weak D call: TRBD2 (7 bases). V shed 4 bases and J shed 0 bases, with 11 bases lying between them. This CDR3 has 15 amino acids. CDR1 MGHDK and CDR2 SYGVNS come from the germline V gene. The CDR3 DNA sequence: TGTGCCAGCAGTGGCGCGGGGGCCAGCACAGATACGCAGTATTTT. As protein: CASSGAGASTDTQYF.

The chain links TRBV5-5 to TRBJ2-5; possibly TRBD1 for D (5 bases). The germline CDR1 and CDR2 sequences are SGHKS and YYEKEE (reference sequence). This CDR3 spans 16 amino acids. V shed 0 bases and J shed 2 bases, with 14 bases lying between them. The CDR3 loop reads CASSLGQGAVQETQYF. The DNA for the CDR3 is TGTGCCAGCAGCTTGGGGCAGGGTGCCGTTCAAGAGACCCAGTACTTC.

The chain carries TRBV4-1 and TRBJ2-1, with 7 bases fitting TRBD2. Germline CDR1 MGHRA, CDR2 YSYEKL. CDR3 length: 18 amino acids. The junction had 11 bases not matched to a gene; V was cut back by 0 bases and J by 3 bases. The CDR3 here is CASSQESASGGLYNEQFF. As DNA, the CDR3 is TGCGCCAGCAGCCAAGAATCGGCTAGCGGAGGCCTCTACAATGAGCAGTTCTTC.

V is TRBV30 and J is TRBJ2-5; 8 bases agree with TRBD2. The CDR3 runs 15 residues. In germline, CDR1 is GTSNPN, CDR2 SVGIG (reference sequence). The trim removed 3 bases at V and 3 bases at J, leaving 9 bases unmatched. DNA of the CDR3: TGTGCCTGGAGCGACCGGGGGCGGGGGGAAGAGACCCAGTACTTC. This gives the protein CAWSDRGRGEETQYF.

The chain joins TRBV4-2 to TRBJ2-2; 7 bases agree with TRBD1. CDR1 is LGHNA and CDR2 is YNFKEQ in the germline V gene. The CDR3 is made up of 18 amino acids. Trimming removed 2 bases from V and 3 bases from J; junction bases left unmatched: 12. The CDR3: CASSQSRPQGLDTGELFF. CDR3 nucleotides: TGTGCCAGCAGCCAATCCAGACCACAGGGGTTGGACACCGGGGAGCTGTTTTTT.

The rearrangement links TRBV7-6 to TRBJ2-5; tentatively, D is TRBD2 (6 bases). The closer fit of TRBJ2-7 to the DNA end suggests the J call may be wrong. This CDR3 has 13 residues. Germline-derived CDR1 and CDR2 are SGHVS and FNYEAQ. CDR3 coding DNA: TGTGCCAGCAGCGCGGGACTTTCGAGCGAGCAGTACTTC. This encodes CASSAGLSSEQYF.

Details on this clone: A read error may account for a junction end that differs from germline. The chain uses TRBV2 and TRBJ1-5; D possibly corresponds to TRBD1 (5 bases). CDR3 length: 13 residues. Germline values: CDR1 SNHLY, CDR2 FYNNEI. The CDR3 bases are TGTGCCGGCAGCTCTGGGGCGAATCAGCCCCAGCATTTT. This sequence encodes CAGSSGANQPQHF.

This clone was seen a single time. The chain links TRBV6-1 to TRBJ2-5, with 7 bases fitting TRBD1. This CDR3 spans 14 amino acids. The germline gives CDR1 MNHNS, CDR2 SASEGT. After removal of 4 bases from V and 3 bases from J, the junction contained 5 bases not matched to a gene. The CDR3 nucleotides are TGTGCCAGCAGTGTAGGACAGGTTGAAGAGACCCAGTACTTC. It codes for CASSVGQVEETQYF.

In regard to this clone: In the same sample, other DNA sequences code for this CDR3. This chain links TRBV7-3 with TRBJ2-2; D is perhaps TRBD2 (6 bases). V was trimmed by 0 bases and J by 0 bases, leaving 8 bases between them. This CDR3 is 16 amino acids long. CDR1 is SGHTA and CDR2 is FQGTGA in the germline V gene. The CDR3 reads CASSLTSGANTGELFF. CDR3 coding DNA: TGTGCCAGCAGCTTAACTAGCGGCGCGAACACCGGGGAGCTGTTTTTT.

On this clone itself: This specimen includes other DNA sequences encoding the same CDR3. The chain joins TRBV5-6 to TRBJ2-7; 9 positions match TRBD1. The ends lost 4 bases at V and 2 bases at J; junction bases unmatched: 10. The CDR3 contains 16 residues. The V gene's germline CDR1 is SGHDT and CDR2 YYEEEE. The CDR3 DNA follows: TGTGCCAGCAGCCAACCACCGACAGGGGGAACCTACGAGCAGTACTTC. Encoded protein: CASSQPPTGGTYEQYF.

The genes are TRBV6-1 and TRBJ2-7; D is possibly TRBD2 (5 bases). V was clipped by 1 base and J by 7 bases, with 17 bases between them. CDR3 length equals 15 residues. Per germline, CDR1 MNHNS and CDR2 SASEGT. CDR3 residues: CASSEVLVRVYEQYF. In DNA form, the CDR3 reads TGTGCCAGCAGTGAAGTATTAGTGCGGGTGTATGAGCAGTACTTC.

The CDR3 region has the DNA TGTGCCAGCAGTTTTATCACAGGGGGCCTAGGAGACTATGGCTACACCTTC. The encoded protein is CASSFITGGLGDYGYTF. The chain couples TRBV28 to TRBJ1-2; 9 bases map to TRBD1. This CDR3 spans 17 amino acids. Germline V gives CDR1 MDHEN, CDR2 SYDVKM. Trimming at V came to 3 bases and at J to 3 bases, leaving 11 bases not matched to a gene.

The V gene is TRBV6-5, the J gene TRBJ1-1; 7 bases agree with TRBD1. V lost 2 bases and J lost 6; bases outside the gene matches: 6. Germline V gene data show CDR1 as MNHEY and CDR2 as SVGAGI. This CDR3 spans 14 amino acids. This CDR3 reads CASSYNRGLAEAFF. The CDR3 DNA reads as TGTGCCAGCAGTTACAACAGGGGTCTTGCTGAAGCTTTCTTT.

The rearrangement joins TRBV28 to TRBJ1-2; TRBD1 is a possible D gene (6 bases). This CDR3 has 14 residues. Germline CDR1 and CDR2: MDHEN and SYDVKM. Trimming removed 5 bases from V and 1 base from J, with 11 bases in between. This chain's CDR3 is CASSTGSDNYGYTF. CDR3 DNA sequence: TGTGCCAGCAGTACAGGGAGCGATAACTATGGCTACACCTTC.

On this clone: At one of its ends the junction is not consistent with the germline gene, which may arise from a read error. The sample contains more than one DNA sequence encoding this CDR3. This chain joins TRBV6-1 and TRBJ1-1; D is perhaps TRBD1 (6 bases). Germline V lookup: CDR1 MNHNS, CDR2 SASEGT. The CDR3 extends over 15 amino acids. This chain's CDR3 is CASSESRGTNTEAFF. The CDR3 DNA reads as TGCGCCAGCAGTGAATCCAGGGGAACGAACACTGAAGCTTTCTTT.

This clone has only a few counts. This chain connects TRBV5-1 to TRBJ2-7; D uncertain. The V gene's germline CDR1 is SGHRS and CDR2 YFSETQ. The CDR3 totals 15 residues. Trimming shortened V by 0 bases and J by 3 bases, and 13 bases separated the two germline ends. The CDR3 region has the DNA TGCGCCAGCAGCTTGGGCCTCTCGGCAGGCTACGAGCAGTACTTC. This translates into CASSLGLSAGYEQYF.

The CDR3 here is CASSIGRGNEGYGYTF. In DNA form, the CDR3 reads TGTGCCAGTAGTATAGGCCGGGGGAATGAAGGCTATGGCTACACCTTC. This chain connects TRBV19 to TRBJ1-2; a possible D gene is TRBD1 (5 bases). The CDR3 covers 16 residues. The germline gives CDR1 LNHDA, CDR2 SQIVND (reference sequence). The V end lost 1 base, the J end lost 4 bases, and 16 bases lay between the germline ends.

V gene TRBV19 combines with J gene TRBJ2-1, with D possibly matching TRBD1 (5 bases). The CDR3 is 15 amino acids. Germline CDR1 reads LNHDA; CDR2 reads SQIVND (reference sequence). The V gene lost 4 bases and the J gene lost 0 bases, with 10 bases spanning the gap. CDR3 protein: CASSTTVSSYNEQFF. In DNA form, the CDR3 reads TGTGCCAGTAGTACGACAGTTAGCTCCTACAATGAGCAGTTCTTC. The complete variable domain, with remaining parts taken from reference TRBV19 and TRBJ2-1, reads DGGITQSPKYLFRKEGQNVTLSCEQNLNHDAMYWYRQDPGQGLRLIYYSQIVNDFQKGDIAEGYSVSREKKESFPLTVTSAQKNPTAFYLCASSTTVSSYNEQFFGPGTRLTVL.

The gene calls are TRBV7-2 and TRBJ2-1; TRBD2 matches 11 bases. There are 14 residues in the CDR3. Looked up from germline, CDR1 is SGHTA and CDR2 is FQGNSA. V dropped 4 bases and J dropped 12; count of bases not matched to a gene: 8. CDR3 loop: CASSSRAGTSGQFF. CDR3 bases: TGTGCCAGCAGCTCCCGAGCCGGGACTAGCGGGCAGTTCTTC.

This clone was seen a few times. The genes are TRBV4-1 and TRBJ1-2; a possible D gene is TRBD1 (6 bases). V was trimmed by 0 bases and J by 7 bases, leaving 18 bases between them. This CDR3 contains 16 residues. The germline gives CDR1 MGHRA, CDR2 YSYEKL. CDR3 region: CASSQDTPGGAFGYTF. CDR3 in DNA: TGCGCCAGCAGCCAAGATACTCCGGGGGGCGCATTTGGCTACACCTTC.

This sequence joins TRBV11-2 and TRBJ2-5; tentative D call: TRBD1 (6 bases). Deletions cut 6 bases from V and 1 base from J, with 9 bases between. The CDR3 loop spans 13 amino acids. Germline V CDR1 and CDR2: SGHAT, FQNNGV. In DNA, the CDR3 is TGTGCCAGCAGGAAGACAGGCCAAGAGACCCAGTACTTC. This encodes CASRKTGQETQYF.

V usage is TRBV30 and J usage is TRBJ1-2; 7 bases fit TRBD1. Losses at the gene ends were 2 bases for V and 0 bases for J; bases not matched to a gene: 6. The length of the CDR3 is 15 residues. CDR1 and CDR2 (germline): GTSNPN, SVGIG (reference sequence). In DNA form, the CDR3 reads TGTGCCTGGAGTTACGGGACAGATTCTAACTATGGCTACACCTTC. It is translated as CAWSYGTDSNYGYTF.